There are many counts of the clone carrying this T cell receptor (beta chain). Its target is not known. The J segment lost 8 bases and the V segment lost 5 bases, leaving 8 bases of the junction unmatched. This CDR3 is 14 amino acids long. Germline V gene data show CDR1 as MNHNS and CDR2 as SASEGT. This entry belongs to a study of glioma-infiltrating T cells. Study-level points and caveats: Only very few CDR3 sequences appeared in both tissue and blood.

Using RNA template, CDR3s of TCR alpha and beta were amplified with iRepertoire arm-PCR. Input was roughly 100-450 ng of tissue mRNA or PBMC total RNA. Each CDR3 protein is one row after TCRdb ran MiXCR on the multiplex PCR reads. This table has around 130,000 distinct CDR3 sequences, 24% appearing once. The clonotype was recovered from a human donor with low-grade glioma or glioblastoma, undergoing nonglioma brain surgery, or in good health (not recorded which). This chain connects TRBV6-1 to TRBJ1-3; 8 bases map to TRBD1. The specimen sequenced was glioma tissue, nonneoplastic brain tissue, or PBMCs (not recorded which). The CDR3 nucleotides read TGTGCCAGCAGTTTTAGGACAGGGATCGACACCATATATTTT. This encodes CASSFRTGIDTIYF.